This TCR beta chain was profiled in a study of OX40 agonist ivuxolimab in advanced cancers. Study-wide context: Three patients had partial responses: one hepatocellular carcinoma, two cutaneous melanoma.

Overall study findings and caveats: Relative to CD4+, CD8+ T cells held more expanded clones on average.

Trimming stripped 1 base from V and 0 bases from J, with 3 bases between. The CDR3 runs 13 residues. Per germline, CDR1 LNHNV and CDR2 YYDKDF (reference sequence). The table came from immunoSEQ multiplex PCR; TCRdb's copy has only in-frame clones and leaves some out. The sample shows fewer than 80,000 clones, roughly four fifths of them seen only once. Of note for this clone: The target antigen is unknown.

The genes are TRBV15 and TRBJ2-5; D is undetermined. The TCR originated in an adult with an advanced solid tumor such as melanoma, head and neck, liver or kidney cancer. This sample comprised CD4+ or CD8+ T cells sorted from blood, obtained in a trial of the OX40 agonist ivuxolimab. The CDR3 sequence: CATSRVYQETQYF. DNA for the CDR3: TGTGCCACCAGCAGAGTTTACCAAGAGACCCAGTACTTC.